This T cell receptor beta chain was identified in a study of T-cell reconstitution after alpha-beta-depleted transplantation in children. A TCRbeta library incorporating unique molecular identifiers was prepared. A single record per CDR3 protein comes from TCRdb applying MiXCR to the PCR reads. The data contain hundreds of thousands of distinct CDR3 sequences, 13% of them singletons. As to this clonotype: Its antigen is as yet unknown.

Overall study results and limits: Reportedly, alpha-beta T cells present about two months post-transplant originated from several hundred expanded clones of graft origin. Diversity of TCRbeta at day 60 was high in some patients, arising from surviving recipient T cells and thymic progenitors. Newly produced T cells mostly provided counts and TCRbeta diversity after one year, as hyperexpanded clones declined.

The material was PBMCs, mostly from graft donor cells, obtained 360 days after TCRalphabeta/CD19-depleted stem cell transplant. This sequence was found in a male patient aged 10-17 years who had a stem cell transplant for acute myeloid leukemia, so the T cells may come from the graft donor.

Written as DNA, the CDR3 is TGTGCCAGCAGCGTCGGACAGGGGAGGCAGCCCCAGCATTTT. This codes for CASSVGQGRQPQHF. The genes are TRBV9 and TRBJ1-5, with TRBD1 matching 9 bases. CDR1 is SGDLS and CDR2 is YYNGEE in the germline V gene. This CDR3 region has 14 residues. V lost 2 bases to trimming and J lost 7 bases; unmatched junction nucleotides: 4. The full variable domain, in which reference TRBV9 and TRBJ1-5 provide the parts outside the CDR3, is DSGVTQTPKHLITATGQRVTLRCSPRSGDLSVYWYQQSLDQGLQFLIQYYNGEERAKGNILERFSAQQFPDLHSELNLSSLELGDSALYFCASSVGQGRQPQHFGDGTRLSIL.